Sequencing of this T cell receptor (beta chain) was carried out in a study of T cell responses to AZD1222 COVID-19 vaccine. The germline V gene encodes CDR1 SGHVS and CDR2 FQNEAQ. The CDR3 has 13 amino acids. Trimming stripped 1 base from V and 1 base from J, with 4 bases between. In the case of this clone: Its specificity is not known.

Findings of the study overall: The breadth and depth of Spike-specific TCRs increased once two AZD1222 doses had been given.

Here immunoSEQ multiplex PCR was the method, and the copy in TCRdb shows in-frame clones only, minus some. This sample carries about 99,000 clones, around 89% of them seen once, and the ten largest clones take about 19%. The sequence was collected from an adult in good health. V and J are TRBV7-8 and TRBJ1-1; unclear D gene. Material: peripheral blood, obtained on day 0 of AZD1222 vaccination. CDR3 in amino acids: CASSLDKNTEAFF. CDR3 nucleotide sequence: TGTGCCAGCAGCTTAGACAAGAACACTGAAGCTTTCTTT.